This T cell receptor (beta chain) came from a study of T-cell reconstitution after alpha-beta-depleted transplantation in children (dated by TCRdb to the mid-2010s). At the level of the whole study: Using TCR repertoire profiling, the study followed T-cell immune reconstitution in a quantitative way in children after TCRalphabeta/CD19-depleted allogeneic hematopoietic cell transplantation.

General study outcomes and caveats: The apparently early recovery of alphabetaT-cell counts about two months after transplant reportedly depended on only several hundred rapidly expanded clones that came from non-depleted graft cells. In some patients, high TCRbeta diversity at day 60 was attributed to recipient T cells and intrathymic progenitors that had survived conditioning. The frequencies of hyperexpanded clones fell over the following months, and after one year, T-cell counts and TCRbeta diversity were mostly attributed to newly produced T cells.

A remark on this clonotype: The antigen it recognizes is unknown. No per-base quality is available; no much larger clone lies one base away.

The treatment or condition label, as the study defines it: allogeneic hematopoietic cell transplantation with graft depleted of TCRalphabeta T cells and CD19 B cells. The children who served as transplant recipients had been given grafts of TCRalphabeta/CD19-depleted allogeneic hematopoietic cells. The germline V and J ends show losses of 6 bases and 2 bases respectively, and no gene match explains 9 bases of the junction. The CDR3 sequence holds 16 residues, the cysteine and phenylalanine included. This entry keeps only the CDR3 DNA: 48 bases, framed from base 1. CDR1 and CDR2 are read off the germline V gene as MDHEN and SYDVKM. Library construction relied on PCR. The sequencer was an Illumina HiSeq 2500. Molecular barcoding was employed in the preparation of TCR libraries, with unique molecular identifiers being used to normalize TCRbeta repertoire quantification. The public sequencing data were trimmed at Q25 with fastp and processed into clonotypes with MiXCR by TCRdb, which kept only in-frame beta chains. Records with the same CDR3 protein are collapsed into one entry carrying the most frequent genes and DNA. Present in this sample are some 600,000 distinct CDR3 sequences, over 10% of which were seen just once. In total, the top ten clones hold about 2.2% of the sample.

This material consisted of PBMCs, mostly from graft donor cells, taken 360 days after TCRalphabeta/CD19-depleted stem cell transplant. In this chain, TRBV28 is recombined with TRBJ2-1; the central 8 bases match TRBD1. This TCR was sampled from a male patient under 18 who had a stem cell transplant for acute myeloid leukemia, so the T cells may come from the graft donor. The nucleotide sequence reads as follows: TGTGCCAGCAGCCGACAGGGGCGTCGGCCCTACAATGAGCAGTTCTTC. Translated, it gives CASSRQGRRPYNEQFF.